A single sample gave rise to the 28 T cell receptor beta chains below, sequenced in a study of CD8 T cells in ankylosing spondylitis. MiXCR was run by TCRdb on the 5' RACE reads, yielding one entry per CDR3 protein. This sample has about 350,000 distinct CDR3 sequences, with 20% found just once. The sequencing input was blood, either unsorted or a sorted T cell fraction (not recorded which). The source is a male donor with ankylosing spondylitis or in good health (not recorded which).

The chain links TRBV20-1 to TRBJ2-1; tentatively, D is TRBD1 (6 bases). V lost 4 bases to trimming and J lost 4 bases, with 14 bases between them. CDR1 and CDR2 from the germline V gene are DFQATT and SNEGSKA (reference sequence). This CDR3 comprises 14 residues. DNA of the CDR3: TGCAGTGCTATGGACAGAACACCGTACAATGAGCAGTTCTTC. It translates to CSAMDRTPYNEQFF.

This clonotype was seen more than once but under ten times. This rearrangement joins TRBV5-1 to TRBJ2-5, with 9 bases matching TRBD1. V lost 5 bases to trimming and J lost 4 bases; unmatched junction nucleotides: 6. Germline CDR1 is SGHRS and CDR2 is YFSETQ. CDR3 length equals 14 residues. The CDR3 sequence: CASRPGQGPETQYF. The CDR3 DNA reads TGCGCCAGCAGACCCGGACAGGGGCCAGAGACCCAGTACTTC.

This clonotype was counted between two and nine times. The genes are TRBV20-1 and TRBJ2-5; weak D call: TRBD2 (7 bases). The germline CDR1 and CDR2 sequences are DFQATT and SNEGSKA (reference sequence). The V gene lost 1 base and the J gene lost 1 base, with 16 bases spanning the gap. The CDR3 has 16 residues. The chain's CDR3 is CSARVLAGAPQETQYF. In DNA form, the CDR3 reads TGCAGTGCTAGAGTTCTTGCGGGGGCCCCCCAAGAGACCCAGTACTTC.

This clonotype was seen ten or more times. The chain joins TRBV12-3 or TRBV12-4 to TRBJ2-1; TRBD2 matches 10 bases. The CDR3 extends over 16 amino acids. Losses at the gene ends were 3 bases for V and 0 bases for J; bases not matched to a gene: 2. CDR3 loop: CASSFSGGSSYNEQFF. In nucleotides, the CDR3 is TGTGCCAGCAGTTTTAGCGGGGGGAGCTCCTACAATGAGCAGTTCTTC.

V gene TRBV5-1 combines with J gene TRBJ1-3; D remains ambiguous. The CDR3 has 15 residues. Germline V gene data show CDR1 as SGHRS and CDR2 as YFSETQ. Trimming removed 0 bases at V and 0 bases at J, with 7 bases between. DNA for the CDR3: TGCGCCAGCAGCTTGGCGGGCAGCTCTGGAAACACCATATATTTT. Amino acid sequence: CASSLAGSSGNTIYF.

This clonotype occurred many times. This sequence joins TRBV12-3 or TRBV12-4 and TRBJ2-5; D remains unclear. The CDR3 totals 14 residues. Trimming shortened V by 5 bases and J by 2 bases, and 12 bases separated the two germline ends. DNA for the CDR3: TGTGCCAGCAGTCCAGAGGACGGACAAGAGACCCAGTACTTC. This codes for CASSPEDGQETQYF.

This chain's CDR3 is CASSTHTGELFF. The CDR3 region has the DNA TGTGCCAGCAGCACCCACACCGGGGAGCTGTTTTTT. This chain joins TRBV13 and TRBJ2-2; D gene unclear. This CDR3 is 12 amino acids long. The germline CDR1 and CDR2 sequences are PRHDT and FYEKMQ (reference sequence). V was cut by 5 bases and J by 3 bases, with 4 bases left in between.

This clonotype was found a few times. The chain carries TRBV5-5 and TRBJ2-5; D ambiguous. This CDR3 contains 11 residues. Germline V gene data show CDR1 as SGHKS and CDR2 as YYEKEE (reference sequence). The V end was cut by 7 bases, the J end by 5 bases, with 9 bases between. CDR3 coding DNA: TGTGCCAGCGGTGACGTTGAGACCCAGTACTTC. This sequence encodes CASGDVETQYF.

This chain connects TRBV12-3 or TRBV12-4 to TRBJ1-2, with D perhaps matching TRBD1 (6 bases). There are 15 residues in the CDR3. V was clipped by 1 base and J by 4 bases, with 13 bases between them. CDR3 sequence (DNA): TGTGCCAGCAGTTTAGTTTTAGGGGGGGGCTATGGCTACACCTTC. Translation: CASSLVLGGGYGYTF.

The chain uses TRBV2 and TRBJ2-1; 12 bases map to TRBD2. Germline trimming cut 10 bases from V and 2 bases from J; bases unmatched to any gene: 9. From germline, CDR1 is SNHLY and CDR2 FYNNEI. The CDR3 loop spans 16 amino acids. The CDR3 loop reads CAIAFSSGGAYNEQFF. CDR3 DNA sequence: TGTGCCATCGCGTTCTCTAGCGGGGGGGCCTACAATGAGCAGTTCTTC.

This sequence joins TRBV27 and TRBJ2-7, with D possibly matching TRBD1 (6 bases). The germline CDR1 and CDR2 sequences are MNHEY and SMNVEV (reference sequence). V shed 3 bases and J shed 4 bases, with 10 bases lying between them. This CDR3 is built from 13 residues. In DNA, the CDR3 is TGTGCCAGCAGTTTCCGGACAGATTACGAGCAGTACTTC. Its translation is CASSFRTDYEQYF.

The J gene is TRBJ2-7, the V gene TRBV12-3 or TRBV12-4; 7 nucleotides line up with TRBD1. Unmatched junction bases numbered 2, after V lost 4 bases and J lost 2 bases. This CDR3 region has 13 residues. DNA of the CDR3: TGTGCCAGCAGTTCGGACAGGACCTACGAGCAGTACTTC. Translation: CASSSDRTYEQYF.

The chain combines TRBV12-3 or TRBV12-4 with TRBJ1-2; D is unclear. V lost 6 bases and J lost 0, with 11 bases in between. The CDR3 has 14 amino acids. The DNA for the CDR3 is TGTGCCAGCAGCGGACGGCGGGCTAACTATGGCTACACCTTC. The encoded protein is CASSGRRANYGYTF.

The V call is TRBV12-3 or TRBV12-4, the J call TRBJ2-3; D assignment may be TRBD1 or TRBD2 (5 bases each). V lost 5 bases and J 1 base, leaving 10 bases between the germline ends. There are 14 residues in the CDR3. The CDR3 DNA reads TGTGCCAGCAGTCTGGGGACCCGCACAGATACGCAGTATTTT. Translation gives CASSLGTRTDTQYF.

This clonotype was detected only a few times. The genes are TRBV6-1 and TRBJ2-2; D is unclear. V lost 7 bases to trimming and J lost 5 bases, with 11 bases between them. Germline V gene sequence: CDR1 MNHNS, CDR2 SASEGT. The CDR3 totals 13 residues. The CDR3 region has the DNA TGTGCCAGCACCCCGGTCGGTACCGGGGAGCTGTTTTTT. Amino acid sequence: CASTPVGTGELFF.

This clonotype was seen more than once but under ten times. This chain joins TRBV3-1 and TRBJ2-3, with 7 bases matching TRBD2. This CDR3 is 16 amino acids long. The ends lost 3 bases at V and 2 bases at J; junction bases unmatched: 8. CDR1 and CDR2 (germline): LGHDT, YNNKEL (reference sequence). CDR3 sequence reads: CASSHRGAGTTDTQYF. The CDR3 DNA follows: TGTGCCAGCAGCCACCGGGGAGCGGGGACCACAGATACGCAGTATTTT.

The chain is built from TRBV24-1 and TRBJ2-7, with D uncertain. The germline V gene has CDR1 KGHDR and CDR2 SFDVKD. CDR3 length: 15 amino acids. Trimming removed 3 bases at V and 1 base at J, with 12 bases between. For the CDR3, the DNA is TGTGCCACCAGTGATGGGCTTTCTGAGTCCTACGAGCAGTACTTC. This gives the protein CATSDGLSESYEQYF.

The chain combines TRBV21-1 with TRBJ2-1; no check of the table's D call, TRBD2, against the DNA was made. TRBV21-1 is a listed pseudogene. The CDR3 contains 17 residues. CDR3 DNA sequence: TGTGCCAGCAGCAACCCTCGTCTAGCGGGGGGATACAATGAGCAGTTCTTC. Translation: CASSNPRLAGGYNEQFF.

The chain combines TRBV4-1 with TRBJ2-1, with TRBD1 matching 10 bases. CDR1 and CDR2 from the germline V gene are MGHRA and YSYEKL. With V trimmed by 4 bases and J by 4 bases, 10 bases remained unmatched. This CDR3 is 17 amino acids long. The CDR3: CASSPQGGTGVYNEQFF. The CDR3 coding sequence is TGCGCCAGCAGCCCCCAAGGGGGGACAGGGGTATACAATGAGCAGTTCTTC.

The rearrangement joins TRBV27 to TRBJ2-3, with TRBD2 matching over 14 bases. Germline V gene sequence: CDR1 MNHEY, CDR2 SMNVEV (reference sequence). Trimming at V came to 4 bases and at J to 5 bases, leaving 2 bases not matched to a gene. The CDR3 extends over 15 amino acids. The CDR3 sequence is CASSWGLAGVDTQYF. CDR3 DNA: TGTGCCAGCAGTTGGGGACTAGCGGGGGTAGATACGCAGTATTTT.

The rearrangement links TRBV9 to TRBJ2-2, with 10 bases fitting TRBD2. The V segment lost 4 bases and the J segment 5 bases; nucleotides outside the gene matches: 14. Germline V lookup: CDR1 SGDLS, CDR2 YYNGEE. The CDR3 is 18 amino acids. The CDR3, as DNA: TGTGCCAGCAGCCCACCCGGAGGGTCTAGCGGGGGAACCGGGGAGCTGTTTTTT. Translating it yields CASSPPGGSSGGTGELFF.

The CDR3 nucleotides are TGCAGCGTTGCGCTGGGACAGGGACTTTACGAGCAGTACTTC. It codes for CSVALGQGLYEQYF. The V gene is TRBV29-1, the J gene TRBJ2-7; 9 bases match TRBD1. Per the germline V gene, CDR1 is SQVTM and CDR2 is ANQGSEA. V lost 4 bases and J lost 4; bases outside the gene matches: 8. The CDR3 runs to 14 residues.

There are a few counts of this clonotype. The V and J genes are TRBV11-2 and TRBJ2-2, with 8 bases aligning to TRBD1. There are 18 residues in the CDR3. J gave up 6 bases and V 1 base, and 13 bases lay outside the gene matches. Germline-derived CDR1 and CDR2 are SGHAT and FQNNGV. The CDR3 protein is CASSLVLAGTGPSGELFF. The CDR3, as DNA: TGTGCCAGCAGCTTAGTTTTAGCCGGGACAGGACCTTCCGGGGAGCTGTTTTTT.

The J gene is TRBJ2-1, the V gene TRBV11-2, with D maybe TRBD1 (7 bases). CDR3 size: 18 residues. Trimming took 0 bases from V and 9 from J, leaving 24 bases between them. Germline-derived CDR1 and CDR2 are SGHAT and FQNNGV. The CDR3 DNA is TGTGCCAGCAGCTTAGAAGCCCCCCCTTTGGACAGGCGGGGTGAGCAGTTCTTC. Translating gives CASSLEAPPLDRRGEQFF.

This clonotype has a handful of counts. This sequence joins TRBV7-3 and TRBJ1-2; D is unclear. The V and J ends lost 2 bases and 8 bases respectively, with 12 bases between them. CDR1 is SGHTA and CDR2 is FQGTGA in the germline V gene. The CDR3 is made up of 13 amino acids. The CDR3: CASSLPSGSGYTF. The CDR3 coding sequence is TGTGCCAGCAGCTTACCGTCTGGGAGCGGCTACACCTTC.

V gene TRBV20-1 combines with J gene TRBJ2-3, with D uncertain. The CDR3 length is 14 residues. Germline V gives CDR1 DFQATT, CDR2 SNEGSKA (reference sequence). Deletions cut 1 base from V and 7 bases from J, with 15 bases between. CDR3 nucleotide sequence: TGCAGTGCTAGAGTCTCTGGCTACTACCATACGCAGTATTTT. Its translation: CSARVSGYYHTQYF.

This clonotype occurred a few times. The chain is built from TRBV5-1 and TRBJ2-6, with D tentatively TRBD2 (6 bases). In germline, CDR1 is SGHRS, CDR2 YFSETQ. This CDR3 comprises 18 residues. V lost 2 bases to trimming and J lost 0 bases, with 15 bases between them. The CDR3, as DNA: TGCGCCAGCAGCTTCGGAGGGGTCGGTTACTCTGGGGCCAACGTCCTGACTTTC. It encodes CASSFGGVGYSGANVLTF.

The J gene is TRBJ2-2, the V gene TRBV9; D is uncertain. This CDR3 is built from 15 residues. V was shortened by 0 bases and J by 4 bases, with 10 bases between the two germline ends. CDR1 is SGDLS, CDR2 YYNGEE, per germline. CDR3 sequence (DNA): TGTGCCAGCAGCGTAGAGGTGGGGTTCACCGGGGAGCTGTTTTTT. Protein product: CASSVEVGFTGELFF.